The clone carrying this T cell receptor (beta chain) was counted many times. The target antigen is unknown. The germline CDR1 and CDR2 sequences are MGHRA and YSYEKL. This CDR3 comprises 13 residues. Between the trimmed V and J ends, which lost 7 bases and 5 bases, there was a span of 14 bases. This sample was included in a study of OX40 agonist ivuxolimab in advanced cancers. Study-level background: Among those enrolled, mean age was about 60 years (range roughly 20 to 79) and roughly 84% were male. Treatment received earlier with anti-PD-1, anti-PD-L1 or anti-CTLA-4 agents was allowed, and around 40% had some.

Profiling relied on immunoSEQ multiplex PCR, and the TCRdb table lists in-frame clones only, not all of them. Among some 40,000 clones listed, 83% were seen once. With autoimmune disease history or systemic immunosuppression, patients were excluded. Findings and limits, study-wide: CD4+ and CD8+ blood T cells expanded clonally by week 6 at 0.1 to 3.0 mg/kg.

The chain combines TRBV4-1 with TRBJ1-2; TRBD1 might be the D (5 bases). The sequencing here drew on CD4+ or CD8+ T cells sorted from blood, taken in a trial of the OX40 agonist ivuxolimab. The source of this sequence is an adult with an advanced solid tumor such as melanoma, head and neck, liver or kidney cancer. The CDR3 protein is CASNRGTGYGYTF. The CDR3 DNA is TGCGCCAGCAATAGAGGGACGGGGTATGGCTACACCTTC.